Listed below are T cell receptor beta chains from one sample, sequenced in a study of T cell changes during pregnancy in multiple sclerosis. Profiling relied on immunoSEQ multiplex PCR, and the TCRdb table lists in-frame clones only, not all of them. Altogether about 50,000 clones are present, over 80% being singletons, with the ten largest covering approximately 0.68%. The material sequenced was CD4+ T cells from peripheral blood mononuclear cells, taken in the third trimester of pregnancy. The origin of the receptors is a female donor with multiple sclerosis, enrolled in a pregnancy study. Both conserved end residues are part of each CDR3. The order of the fields is V gene, D gene, J gene, clone size, CDR3 protein, CDR3 DNA. The D gene is left open where the match is weak. The size field is filled for only some rows; it gives once, few, many or a size class.

>TRBV10-1|NA|TRBJ2-2|NA
CASSESKRQGSDTGELFF
TGCGCCAGCAGTGAGTCGAAGAGGCAGGGGTCGGACACCGGGGAGCTGTTTTTT
>TRBV9|TRBD1|TRBJ1-5|NA
CASSRTGGDQPQHF
TGTGCCAGCAGCAGAACAGGGGGCGATCAGCCCCAGCATTTT
>TRBV5-1|NA|TRBJ2-6|NA
CASSLERAGANVLTF
TGCGCCAGCAGCTTGGAGAGGGCTGGGGCCAACGTCCTGACTTTC
>TRBV18|NA|TRBJ1-2|once
CASSPGAGANYGYTF
TGTGCCAGCTCACCAGGGGCAGGGGCTAACTATGGCTACACCTTC
>TRBV7-3|NA|TRBJ2-5|NA
CASSGTRETQYF
TGTGCCAGCAGCGGCACTAGGGAGACCCAGTACTTC
>TRBV4-3|NA|TRBJ2-3|once
CASSQEGAGTDTQYF
TGCGCCAGCAGCCAAGAGGGGGCTGGCACAGATACGCAGTATTTT
>TRBV6-5|NA|TRBJ1-6|NA
CASNVGVNSPLHF
TGTGCCAGCAACGTCGGGGTCAATTCACCCCTCCACTTT
>TRBV5-1|TRBD1|TRBJ2-7|NA
CASSWGTGATYEQYF
TGCGCCAGCAGCTGGGGGACAGGCGCTACCTACGAGCAGTACTTC
>TRBV7-3|TRBD2|TRBJ2-3|NA
CASSRTGTSGGGTDTQYF
TGTGCCAGCAGCAGAACCGGGACTAGCGGAGGGGGCACAGATACGCAGTATTTT
>TRBV7-2|TRBD1|TRBJ1-1|NA
CASSSIGQGAVQAFF
TGTGCCAGCAGCTCTATCGGACAGGGGGCTGTCCAAGCTTTCTTT
>TRBV6-1|TRBD1|TRBJ1-2|NA
CASGQGASNYGYTF
TGTGCCAGCGGACAGGGGGCTTCTAACTATGGCTACACCTTC
>TRBV7-2|NA|TRBJ1-6|NA
CASSSRRGKESYNSPLHF
TGTGCCAGCAGCTCCCGACGGGGGAAGGAATCCTATAATTCACCCCTCCACTTT
>TRBV9|TRBD1|TRBJ1-1|NA
CASSKTGTGGPNTEAFF
TGTGCCAGCAGCAAGACCGGGACAGGGGGCCCGAACACTGAAGCTTTCTTT
>TRBV6-5|TRBD1|TRBJ1-6|NA
CASTGTGPNSPLHF
TGTGCCAGCACCGGGACAGGGCCCAATTCACCCCTCCACTTT
>TRBV7-2|TRBD2|TRBJ2-5|few
CASSLVLAGARGTQYF
TGTGCCAGCAGCTTAGTTCTAGCGGGGGCGCGGGGGACCCAGTACTTC
>TRBV5-4|TRBD1|TRBJ1-2|NA
CASSSRQGYYYGYTF
TGTGCCAGCAGCTCCCGACAGGGCTACTACTATGGCTACACCTTC